This entry describes one T cell receptor (beta chain). Its antigen is not identified. In each case, RNA was isolated and then reverse transcribed into cDNA as the sequencing template. Method: immunoSEQ multiplex PCR; TCRdb's copy keeps in-frame clones and lacks some. The sample carries approximately 82,000 clones, roughly 47% recorded once. Obtained from alopecia areata patients were lesional scalp punch biopsies along with peripheral blood. Sorting separated CD4+ and CD8+ T cells out of PBMCs. The germline gives CDR1 GTSNPN, CDR2 SVGIG (reference sequence). The CDR3 consists of 13 residues. Trimming took 5 bases from V and 0 from J; bases not matched to a gene: 1. These data originate in a study of CD8+ T cells in alopecia areata. Findings and limits, study-wide: Clonality in lesional scalp, especially alopecia totalis/universalis, exceeded that of normal scalp.

The source material was NKG2D-high CD8+ T cells sorted from blood. V usage is TRBV30 and J usage is TRBJ2-7, with 10 bases fitting TRBD2. This receptor was taken from a human donor with alopecia areata. The CDR3 sequence is CAWERGGSYEQYF. The CDR3, as DNA: TGTGCCTGGGAGCGGGGGGGCTCCTACGAGCAGTACTTC.